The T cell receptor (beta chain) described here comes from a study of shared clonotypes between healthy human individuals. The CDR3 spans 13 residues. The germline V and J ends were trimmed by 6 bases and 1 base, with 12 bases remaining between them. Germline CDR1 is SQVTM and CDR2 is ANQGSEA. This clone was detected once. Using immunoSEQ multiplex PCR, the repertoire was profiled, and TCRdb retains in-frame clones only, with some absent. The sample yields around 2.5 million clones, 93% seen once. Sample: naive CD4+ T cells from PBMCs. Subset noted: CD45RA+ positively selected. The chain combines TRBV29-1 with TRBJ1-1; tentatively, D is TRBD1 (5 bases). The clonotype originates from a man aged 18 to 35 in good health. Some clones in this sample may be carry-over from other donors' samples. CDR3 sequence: CSVGTGKNTEAFF. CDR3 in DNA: TGCAGCGTAGGGACGGGAAAGAACACTGAAGCTTTCTTT. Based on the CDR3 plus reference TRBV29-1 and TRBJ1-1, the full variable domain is SAVISQKPSRDICQRGTSLTIQCQVDSQVTMMFWYRQQPGQSLTLIATANQGSEATYESGFVIDKFPISRPNLTFSTLTVSNMSPEDSSIYLCSVGTGKNTEAFFGQGTRLTVV.